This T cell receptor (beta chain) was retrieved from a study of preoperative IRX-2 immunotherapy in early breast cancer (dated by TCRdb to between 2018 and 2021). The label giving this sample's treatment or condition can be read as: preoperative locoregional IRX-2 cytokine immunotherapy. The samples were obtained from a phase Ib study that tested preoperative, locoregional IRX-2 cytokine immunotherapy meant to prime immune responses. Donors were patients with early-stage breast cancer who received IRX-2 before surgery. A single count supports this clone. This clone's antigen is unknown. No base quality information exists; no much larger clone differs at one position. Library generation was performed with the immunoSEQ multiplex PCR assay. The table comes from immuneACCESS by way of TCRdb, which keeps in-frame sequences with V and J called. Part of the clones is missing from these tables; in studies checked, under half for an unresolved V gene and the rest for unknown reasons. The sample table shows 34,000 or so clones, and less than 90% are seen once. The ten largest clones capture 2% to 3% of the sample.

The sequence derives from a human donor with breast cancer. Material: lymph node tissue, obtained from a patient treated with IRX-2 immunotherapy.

The bases read TGTGCCAGTAGTTGGGGACTAGCGGGGGGCTTCACAGATACGCAGTATTTT. Translation gives CASSWGLAGGFTDTQYF. The chain is assembled from TRBV19 and TRBJ2-3, and 15 junction bases match TRBD2. Compared with germline, V lacks 5 bases and J lacks 2 bases; bases without a gene match: 5. Taken from cysteine to phenylalanine, the CDR3 has 17 residues. Only CDR3 DNA remains: 51 bases, in frame from the first base. Sequences LNHDA (CDR1) and SQIVND (CDR2) are obtained from the germline V gene (reference sequence).